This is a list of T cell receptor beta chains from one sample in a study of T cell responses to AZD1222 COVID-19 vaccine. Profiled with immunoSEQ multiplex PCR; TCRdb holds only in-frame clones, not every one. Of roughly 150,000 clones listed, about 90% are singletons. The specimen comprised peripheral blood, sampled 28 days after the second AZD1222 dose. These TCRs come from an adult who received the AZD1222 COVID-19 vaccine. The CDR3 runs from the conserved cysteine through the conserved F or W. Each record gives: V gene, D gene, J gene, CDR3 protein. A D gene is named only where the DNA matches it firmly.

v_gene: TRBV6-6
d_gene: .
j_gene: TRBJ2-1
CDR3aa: CASKGQFNEQFF

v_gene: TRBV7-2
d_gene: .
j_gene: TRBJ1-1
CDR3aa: CASSLSGTEAFF

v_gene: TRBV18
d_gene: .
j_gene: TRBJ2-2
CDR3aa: CASSRNRDSRGGELFF

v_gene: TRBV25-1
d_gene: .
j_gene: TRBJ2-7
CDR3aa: CASSEFAGNEQYF

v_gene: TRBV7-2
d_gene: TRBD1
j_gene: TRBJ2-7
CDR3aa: CASSKDRVGQQYF

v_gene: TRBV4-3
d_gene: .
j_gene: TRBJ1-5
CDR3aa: CASSQDTGDNQPQHF

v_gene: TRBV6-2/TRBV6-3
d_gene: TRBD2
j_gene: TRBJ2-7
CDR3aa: CASSDPGGSLSYEQYF

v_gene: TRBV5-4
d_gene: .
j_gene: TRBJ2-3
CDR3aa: CASSLDPWGGRTDTQYF

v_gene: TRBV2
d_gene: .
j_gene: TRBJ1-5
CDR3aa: CASSAVIYSNQPQHF

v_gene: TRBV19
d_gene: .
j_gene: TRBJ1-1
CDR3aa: CASSIAGDTEAFF

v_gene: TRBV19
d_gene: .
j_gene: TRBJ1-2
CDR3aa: CASSIGESLYGYTF

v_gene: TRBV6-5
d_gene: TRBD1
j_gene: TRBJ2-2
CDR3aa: CASSTGDAGELFF

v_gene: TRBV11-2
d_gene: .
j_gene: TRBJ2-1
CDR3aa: CASSLAWSDNEQFF

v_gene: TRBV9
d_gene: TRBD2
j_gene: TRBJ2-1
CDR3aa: CASSVAASGNNEQFF

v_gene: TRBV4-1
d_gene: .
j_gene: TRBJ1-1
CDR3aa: CASSQLTVGGKAFF

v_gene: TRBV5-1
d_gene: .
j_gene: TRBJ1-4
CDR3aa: CASRSLMDEKLFF